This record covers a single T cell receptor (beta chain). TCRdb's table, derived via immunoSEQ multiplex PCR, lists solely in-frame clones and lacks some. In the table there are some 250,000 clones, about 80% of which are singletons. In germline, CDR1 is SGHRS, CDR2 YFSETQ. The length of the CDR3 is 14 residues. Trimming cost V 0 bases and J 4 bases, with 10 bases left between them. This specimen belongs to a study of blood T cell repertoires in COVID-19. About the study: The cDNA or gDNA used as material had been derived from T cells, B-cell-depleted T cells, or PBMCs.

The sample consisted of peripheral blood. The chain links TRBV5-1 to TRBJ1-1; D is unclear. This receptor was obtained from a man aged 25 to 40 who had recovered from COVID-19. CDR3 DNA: TGCGCCAGCAGCTTGGGGCTAGCAGGCACTGAAGCTTTCTTT. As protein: CASSLGLAGTEAFF.